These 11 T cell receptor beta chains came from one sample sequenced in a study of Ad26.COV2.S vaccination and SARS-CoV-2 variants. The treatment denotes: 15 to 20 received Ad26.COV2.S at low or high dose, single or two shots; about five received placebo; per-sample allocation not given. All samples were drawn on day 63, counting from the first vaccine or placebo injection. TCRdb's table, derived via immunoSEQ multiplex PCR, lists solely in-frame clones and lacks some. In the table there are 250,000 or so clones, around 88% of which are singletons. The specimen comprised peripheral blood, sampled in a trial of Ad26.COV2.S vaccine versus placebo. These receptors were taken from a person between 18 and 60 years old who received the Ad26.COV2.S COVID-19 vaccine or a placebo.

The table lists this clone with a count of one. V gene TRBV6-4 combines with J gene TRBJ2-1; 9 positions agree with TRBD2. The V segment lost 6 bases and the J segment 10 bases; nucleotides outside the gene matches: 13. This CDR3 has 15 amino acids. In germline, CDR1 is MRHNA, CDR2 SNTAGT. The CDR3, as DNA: TGTGCCAGCAGCGAGGTAGCGGGAGATCCTGGAGAGCAGTTCTTC. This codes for CASSEVAGDPGEQFF.

The CDR3: CASSGQFEKLFF. The CDR3 coding sequence is TGTGCCAGCAGTGGACAGTTTGAAAAACTGTTTTTT. The genes are TRBV6-2 or TRBV6-3 and TRBJ1-4, with a tentative D call TRBD1 (6 bases). Trimming pared 5 bases from V and 7 bases from J, leaving 8 bases between. The CDR3 is 12 amino acids. In germline, CDR1 is MNHEY, CDR2 SVGEGT.

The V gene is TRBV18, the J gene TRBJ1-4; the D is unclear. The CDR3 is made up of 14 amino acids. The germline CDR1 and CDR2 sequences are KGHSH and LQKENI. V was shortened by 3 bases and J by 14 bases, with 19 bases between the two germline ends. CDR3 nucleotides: TGTGCCAGCTCACCCCGGGGAATTAGTGATATCCTGTTTTTT. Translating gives CASSPRGISDILFF.

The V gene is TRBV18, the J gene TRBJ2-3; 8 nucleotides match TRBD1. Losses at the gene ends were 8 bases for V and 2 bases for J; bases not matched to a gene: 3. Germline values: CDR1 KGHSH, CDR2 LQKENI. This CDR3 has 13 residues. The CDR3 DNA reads TGTGCCAGCAAGGACAGGGTCACAGATACGCAGTATTTT. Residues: CASKDRVTDTQYF. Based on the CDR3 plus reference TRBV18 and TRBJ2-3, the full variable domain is NAGVMQNPRHLVRRRGQEARLRCSPMKGHSHVYWYRQLPEEGLKFMVYLQKENIIDESGMPKERFSAEFPKEGPSILRIQQVVRGDSAAYFCASKDRVTDTQYFGPGTRLTVL.

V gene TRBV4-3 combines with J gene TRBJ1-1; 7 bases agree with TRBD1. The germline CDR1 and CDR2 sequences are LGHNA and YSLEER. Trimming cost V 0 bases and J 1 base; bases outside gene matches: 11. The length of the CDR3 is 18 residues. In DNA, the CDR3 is TGCGCCAGCAGCCAAGAAGGGGGCAGGGGTAGTTGGAACACTGAAGCTTTCTTT. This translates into CASSQEGGRGSWNTEAFF.

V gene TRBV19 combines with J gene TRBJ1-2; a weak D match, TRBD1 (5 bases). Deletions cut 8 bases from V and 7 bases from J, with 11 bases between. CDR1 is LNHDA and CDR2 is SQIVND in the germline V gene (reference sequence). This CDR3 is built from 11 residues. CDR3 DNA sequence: TGTGCCAGTGCTTCAGGGTTTGGCTACACCTTC. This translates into CASASGFGYTF.

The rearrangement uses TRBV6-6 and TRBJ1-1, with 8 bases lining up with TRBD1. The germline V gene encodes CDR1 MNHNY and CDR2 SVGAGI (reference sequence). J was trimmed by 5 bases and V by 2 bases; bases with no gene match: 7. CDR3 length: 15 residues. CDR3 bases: TGTGCCAGCAGTTACGACAGGGGCCGGGGTACTGAAGCTTTCTTT. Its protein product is CASSYDRGRGTEAFF.

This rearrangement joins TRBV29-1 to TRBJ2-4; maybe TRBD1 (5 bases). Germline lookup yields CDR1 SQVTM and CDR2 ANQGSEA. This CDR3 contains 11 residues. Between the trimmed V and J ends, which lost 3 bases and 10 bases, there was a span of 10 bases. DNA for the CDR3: TGCAGCGTTGAGGCAGGGTGGATTCAGTACTTC. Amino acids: CSVEAGWIQYF.

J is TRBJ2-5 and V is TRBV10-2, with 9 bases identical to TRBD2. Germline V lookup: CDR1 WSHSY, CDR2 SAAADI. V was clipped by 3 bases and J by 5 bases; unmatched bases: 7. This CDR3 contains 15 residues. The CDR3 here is CASSDRGTSMETQYF. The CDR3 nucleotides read TGCGCCAGCAGTGATAGAGGGACTAGCATGGAGACCCAGTACTTC.

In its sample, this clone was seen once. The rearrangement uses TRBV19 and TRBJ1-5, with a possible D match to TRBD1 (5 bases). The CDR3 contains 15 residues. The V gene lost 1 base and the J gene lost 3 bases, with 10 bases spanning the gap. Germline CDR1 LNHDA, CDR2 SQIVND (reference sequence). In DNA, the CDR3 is TGTGCCAGTAGTATAGCCCGGGGCACCAATCAGCCCCAGCATTTT. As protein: CASSIARGTNQPQHF.

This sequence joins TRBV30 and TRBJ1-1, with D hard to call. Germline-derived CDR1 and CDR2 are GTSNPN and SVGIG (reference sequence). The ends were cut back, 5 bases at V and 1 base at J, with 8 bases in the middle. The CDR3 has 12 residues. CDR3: CAWGLQNTEAFF. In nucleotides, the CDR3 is TGTGCCTGGGGACTTCAGAACACTGAAGCTTTCTTT.